This T cell receptor beta chain was captured in a study of neurological immune-mediated disorders. This clonotype was recorded many times. CDR1 DFQATT and CDR2 SNEGSKA come from the germline V gene (reference sequence). The CDR3 is 12 residues long. V lost 3 bases to trimming and J lost 1 base, with 7 bases between them. 5'RACE generated cDNA with 10-nucleotide random UMIs. TCRdb called the 5' RACE reads again in MiXCR, with one record for every CDR3 protein. The table shows 36,000 or so distinct CDR3 sequences, with around a tenth occurring only once. Sequenced material: PBMCs. This clonotype originated in a woman aged 25-40 years with HTLV-1-associated myelopathy (HAM/TSP). This rearrangement joins TRBV20-1 to TRBJ2-7; perhaps TRBD2 as D (5 bases). The CDR3 DNA sequence: TGCAGTGCTAGGTCGGGGTCCTACGAGCAGTACTTC. This encodes CSARSGSYEQYF.